The present entry profiles one TCR beta chain with its context. No antigen is known for it. Sequencing was performed with immunoSEQ multiplex PCR; in TCRdb, only in-frame clones are kept and a portion is missing. The table lists 100,000 to 120,000 clones, about 90% of them singletons. Germline CDR1 reads MDHEN; CDR2 reads SYDVKM. The CDR3 loop spans 15 amino acids. V shed 6 bases, J shed 3 bases, and the junction held 6 bases outside the gene matches. These data belong to a study of T cell responses to AZD1222 COVID-19 vaccine. Findings of the study overall: Clonal diversity was possibly underestimated, and white British individuals and females predominated among donors. Researchers report vaccine-associated CD4 TCRs spanning spike, with dominance at 160-218 and 743-854.

This rearrangement joins TRBV28 to TRBJ2-2; 8 bases are a match to TRBD1. The specimen was peripheral blood, collected on day 0 of AZD1222 vaccination. This sequence originates from an adult in good health. The CDR3 nucleotides are TGTGCCAGCAGAGCAGGGGGCGACGACACCGGGGAGCTGTTTTTT. Amino acids: CASRAGGDDTGELFF. The variable domain in full, with the rest retrieved from reference TRBV28 and TRBJ2-2, is DVKVTQSSRYLVKRTGEKVFLECVQDMDHENMFWYRQDPGLGLRLIYFSYDVKMKEKGDIPEGYSVSREKKERFSLILESASTNQTSMYLCASRAGGDDTGELFFGEGSRLTVL.